What follows are 28 T cell receptor beta chains derived from one specimen sequenced in a study of T cells in localized non-small cell lung cancer. The protocol was immunoSEQ multiplex PCR, while the TCRdb copy is restricted to in-frame clones and leaves out a portion. Among about 75,000 clones listed, 65% to 85% were seen once. Specimen: peripheral blood, collected before any cancer treatment. These TCRs come from a female donor older than 55 with stage I lung adenocarcinoma.

V usage is TRBV7-8 and J usage is TRBJ1-6; D is unclear. Germline V gives CDR1 SGHVS, CDR2 FQNEAQ. This CDR3 comprises 16 residues. V shed 0 bases and J shed 4 bases, with 10 bases lying between them. CDR3 sequence (DNA): TGTGCCAGCAGCTTAGCCAGACGGATTTATAATTCACCCCTCCACTTT. It specifies CASSLARRIYNSPLHF.

V gene TRBV6-1 combines with J gene TRBJ2-7, with 7 bases fitting TRBD2. V shed 7 bases, J shed 4 bases, and the junction held 13 bases outside the gene matches. This CDR3 is 15 amino acids long. The germline V gene encodes CDR1 MNHNS and CDR2 SASEGT. CDR3 in DNA: TGTGCCAGCACCCGGGCCTACGGGGAGGGTTACGAGCAGTACTTC. It specifies CASTRAYGEGYEQYF.

The chain recombines TRBV6-5 with TRBJ1-2; a weak D match, TRBD1 (5 bases). CDR1 is MNHEY and CDR2 is SVGAGI in the germline V gene. The germline V and J ends were trimmed by 7 bases and 7 bases, with 16 bases remaining between them. The CDR3 runs to 13 residues. Here the CDR3 reads CASTQGFWGGYTF. DNA of the CDR3: TGTGCCAGCACCCAGGGTTTCTGGGGTGGCTACACCTTC.

This chain uses TRBV7-2 with TRBJ2-7, with a weak D call TRBD1 (6 bases). V gave up 6 bases and J gave up 4 bases, with 19 bases separating them. The CDR3 is made up of 15 amino acids. Looked up from germline, CDR1 is SGHTA and CDR2 is FQGNSA. In nucleotides, the CDR3 is TGTGCCAGCAGGGGTCAGGGGCCATCGTCGTACGAGCAGTACTTC. Protein sequence: CASRGQGPSSYEQYF.

A few counts support this clone. J is TRBJ1-1 and V is TRBV29-1; 8 bases map to TRBD1. The CDR3 consists of 14 residues. Germline V gene data show CDR1 as SQVTM and CDR2 as ANQGSEA. V was clipped by 5 bases and J by 5 bases; unmatched bases: 10. The CDR3 sequence is CSVKVQGARTEAFF. The CDR3 region has the DNA TGCAGCGTTAAAGTGCAGGGGGCAAGGACTGAAGCTTTCTTT.

This chain connects TRBV7-2 to TRBJ2-2, with 7 bases fitting TRBD2. The V gene end was trimmed by 3 bases and the J gene end by 5 bases; junction bases not matched to a gene: 3. The CDR3 has 14 amino acids. CDR1 and CDR2 from the germline V gene are SGHTA and FQGNSA. The CDR3 loop is CASSLGRGTGELFF. The CDR3 DNA is TGTGCCAGCAGCTTGGGGCGGGGGACCGGGGAGCTGTTTTTT.

This sequence joins TRBV5-8 and TRBJ2-3, with D hard to call. Germline V CDR1 and CDR2: SGHTS, YDEGEE. Trimming shortened V by 0 bases and J by 2 bases, and 10 bases separated the two germline ends. The CDR3 runs to 15 residues. CDR3 region: CASSLVRPYTDTQYF. The CDR3 DNA reads as TGTGCCAGCAGCTTGGTTAGGCCTTACACAGATACGCAGTATTTT.

The chain uses TRBV5-1 and TRBJ1-5; D is possibly TRBD1 (5 bases). This CDR3 comprises 13 residues. Germline CDR1 is SGHRS and CDR2 is YFSETQ. Between the trimmed V and J ends, which lost 2 bases and 7 bases, there was a span of 10 bases. The CDR3 sequence: CASSLLGAQPQHF. CDR3 coding DNA: TGCGCCAGCAGCTTATTAGGGGCCCAGCCCCAGCATTTT.

CDR3: CASSLRGGVGYTF. CDR3 bases: TGTGCCAGCAGCTTAAGGGGGGGAGTTGGCTACACCTTC. This chain joins TRBV7-3 and TRBJ1-2, with a possible D match to TRBD1 (5 bases). V dropped 1 base and J dropped 7 bases, with 10 bases sitting between them. Germline V gives CDR1 SGHTA, CDR2 FQGTGA. This CDR3 has 13 residues.

The rearrangement links TRBV7-3 to TRBJ1-1; 8 positions agree with TRBD1. The germline CDR1 and CDR2 sequences are SGHTA and FQGTGA. The trim removed 0 bases at V and 4 bases at J, leaving 4 bases unmatched. The CDR3 contains 15 residues. The CDR3 sequence: CASSLTPTGGTEAFF. CDR3 coding DNA: TGTGCCAGCAGCTTAACCCCCACAGGGGGCACTGAAGCTTTCTTT.

The CDR3 sequence is CAWSGGRSTDTQYF. The CDR3 nucleotides read TGTGCCTGGAGTGGAGGTAGAAGCACAGATACGCAGTATTTT. The J gene is TRBJ2-3, the V gene TRBV30; D unclear. CDR3 length: 14 residues. V lost 1 base, J lost 0 bases, and 8 bases lay in between. Germline V gene sequence: CDR1 GTSNPN, CDR2 SVGIG (reference sequence).

This chain links TRBV4-3 with TRBJ2-5; D not resolved. CDR1 is LGHNA and CDR2 is YSLEER in the germline V gene. The CDR3 has 16 residues. V shed 0 bases and J shed 1 base, with 12 bases lying between them. In DNA, the CDR3 is TGCGCCAGCAGCCAAGATGCCGGCGCAGTCCAAGAGACCCAGTACTTC. It yields the protein CASSQDAGAVQETQYF.

The chain recombines TRBV19 with TRBJ2-1, with 10 positions matching TRBD2. Per germline, CDR1 LNHDA and CDR2 SQIVND (reference sequence). The V and J ends lost 1 base and 13 bases, in that order; junction bases with no gene match: 4. This CDR3 is built from 13 residues. CDR3 sequence reads: CASSIVLAGSQFF. The CDR3 DNA reads TGTGCCAGTAGTATAGTACTAGCGGGGTCTCAGTTCTTC.

V usage is TRBV30 and J usage is TRBJ1-2, with D unclear. The V end was cut by 6 bases, the J end by 8 bases, with 13 bases between. This CDR3 is built from 11 residues. Germline V gene lookup returns CDR1 GTSNPN and CDR2 SVGIG (reference sequence). This CDR3 reads CACSPSGGYTF. As DNA, the CDR3 is TGTGCCTGTAGCCCGTCGGGGGGCTACACCTTC.

The chain employs TRBV6-1 and TRBJ2-7, with 8 bases identical to TRBD2. The CDR3 sequence is 14 residues long. With V trimmed by 4 bases and J by 3 bases, 5 bases remained unmatched. Per the germline V gene, CDR1 is MNHNS and CDR2 is SASEGT. The CDR3 DNA is TGTGCCAGCAGTGTTGGGACTAGGGTCTACGAGCAGTACTTC. Protein: CASSVGTRVYEQYF.

This rearrangement joins TRBV4-1 to TRBJ2-1; TRBD1 matches 10 bases. CDR3 length equals 17 residues. Germline V gene lookup returns CDR1 MGHRA and CDR2 YSYEKL. V trimming: 0 bases; J trimming: 10 bases; junction bases outside the gene matches: 12. This CDR3 reads CASSQDGRDRGFWEQFF. CDR3 in DNA: TGCGCCAGCAGCCAAGATGGACGGGACAGGGGTTTCTGGGAGCAGTTCTTC.

The chain couples TRBV11-2 to TRBJ2-7; possibly TRBD1 for D (6 bases). The CDR3 spans 17 residues. In germline, CDR1 is SGHAT, CDR2 FQNNGV. Trimming took 2 bases from V and 2 from J, leaving 19 bases between them. In DNA form, the CDR3 reads TGTGCCAGCAGCTTAAATCTGGGGACATACTCGACCTACGAGCAGTACTTC. It codes for CASSLNLGTYSTYEQYF.

The rearrangement joins TRBV25-1 to TRBJ2-5; TRBD2 might be the D (5 bases). This CDR3 contains 14 residues. Germline V CDR1 and CDR2: MGHDK, SYGVNS. V shed 8 bases and J shed 0 bases, with 13 bases lying between them. The CDR3: CASQSPGYQETQYF. CDR3 sequence (DNA): TGTGCCAGCCAGAGCCCGGGGTACCAAGAGACCCAGTACTTC.

The chain joins TRBV9 to TRBJ2-7; 7 positions agree with TRBD2. The CDR3 loop spans 15 amino acids. Germline CDR1 and CDR2: SGDLS and YYNGEE. V lost 4 bases and J lost 5; bases outside the gene matches: 12. The CDR3 region is CASSSGGTLQHEQYF. In DNA, the CDR3 is TGTGCCAGCAGCTCCGGGGGGACCTTACAACACGAGCAGTACTTC. The variable domain in full, completed from reference TRBV9 and TRBJ2-7, reads DSGVTQTPKHLITATGQRVTLRCSPRSGDLSVYWYQQSLDQGLQFLIQYYNGEERAKGNILERFSAQQFPDLHSELNLSSLELGDSALYFCASSSGGTLQHEQYFGPGTRLTVT.

The genes are TRBV27 and TRBJ1-5; D uncertain. V was pared by 2 bases and J by 4 bases, with 6 bases between. This CDR3 is built from 13 residues. From germline, CDR1 is MNHEY and CDR2 SMNVEV (reference sequence). CDR3 residues: CASSLTGNQPQHF. The CDR3, as DNA: TGTGCCAGCAGTTTAACGGGAAATCAGCCCCAGCATTTT.

This chain uses TRBV6-6 with TRBJ1-6; 9 bases align to TRBD1. Germline V gives CDR1 MNHNY, CDR2 SVGAGI (reference sequence). The CDR3 has 15 amino acids. J was trimmed by 7 bases and V by 2 bases; bases with no gene match: 3. The CDR3 sequence is CASSYGTGRNSPLHF. The CDR3 bases are TGTGCCAGCAGTTACGGGACAGGGAGAAATTCACCCCTCCACTTT.

The chain is built from TRBV7-9 and TRBJ1-1, with TRBD1 matching over 8 bases. The CDR3 totals 16 residues. The germline V gene encodes CDR1 SEHNR and CDR2 FQNEAQ (reference sequence). V gave up 5 bases and J gave up 0 bases; unmatched junction bases: 8. The CDR3 coding sequence is TGTGCCAGCAGCCCCCGGACAGGGACCATGAACACTGAAGCTTTCTTT. Its translation is CASSPRTGTMNTEAFF. Using reference TRBV7-9 and TRBJ1-1 for the parts outside the CDR3, the full variable domain is DTGVSQNPRHKITKRGQNVTFRCDPISEHNRLYWYRQTLGQGPEFLTYFQNEAQLEKSRLLSDRFSAERPKGSFSTLEIQRTEQGDSAMYLCASSPRTGTMNTEAFFGQGTRLTVV.

The rearrangement links TRBV5-6 to TRBJ2-7; no clear D. Looked up from germline, CDR1 is SGHDT and CDR2 is YYEEEE. The CDR3 consists of 13 residues. Between the trimmed V and J ends, which lost 3 bases and 3 bases, there was a span of 10 bases. CDR3 sequence reads: CASSSYGVYEQYF. For the CDR3, the DNA is TGTGCCAGCAGCTCATATGGGGTCTACGAGCAGTACTTC.

The gene calls are TRBV7-2 and TRBJ2-1; D is perhaps TRBD2 (7 bases). The length of the CDR3 is 16 residues. Trimming took 4 bases from V and 7 from J, leaving 20 bases between them. Per germline, CDR1 SGHTA and CDR2 FQGNSA. Here the CDR3 DNA reads TGTGCCAGCAGCTCCACGGGGAGGGGGAATCTGAATGAGCAGTTCTTC. This codes for CASSSTGRGNLNEQFF.

In this sample, this clone turned up a few times. The rearrangement uses TRBV5-1 and TRBJ1-2; 9 bases are shared with TRBD1. V lost 0 bases to trimming and J lost 6 bases; unmatched junction nucleotides: 3. This CDR3 comprises 14 residues. Germline CDR1 is SGHRS and CDR2 is YFSETQ. CDR3 coding DNA: TGCGCCAGCAGCTTGGGACAGGGGGTAGATGGCTACACCTTC. It codes for CASSLGQGVDGYTF.

This sequence joins TRBV6-1 and TRBJ1-2; 7 nucleotides match TRBD1. After removal of 5 bases from V and 1 base from J, the junction contained 1 base not matched to a gene. Looked up from germline, CDR1 is MNHNS and CDR2 is SASEGT. This CDR3 region has 13 residues. This CDR3 reads CASSRDSNYGYTF. CDR3 DNA sequence: TGTGCCAGCAGTAGGGACAGTAACTATGGCTACACCTTC.

This clone showed up just a few times. This chain connects TRBV2 to TRBJ1-2, with D maybe TRBD1 (6 bases). Germline-derived CDR1 and CDR2 are SNHLY and FYNNEI. The CDR3 consists of 14 residues. Trimming stripped 6 bases from V and 4 bases from J, with 15 bases between. The DNA of the CDR3 is TGTGCCAGCAGCGGAACTCAGGGGAGCTATGGCTACACCTTC. Its protein product is CASSGTQGSYGYTF.

The rearrangement links TRBV5-1 to TRBJ1-2; 10 positions match TRBD1. The germline gives CDR1 SGHRS, CDR2 YFSETQ. The V gene end was trimmed by 7 bases and the J gene end by 6 bases; junction bases not matched to a gene: 9. The CDR3 has 14 residues. The CDR3: CASAGTGTGDGYTF. The DNA of the CDR3 is TGCGCCAGCGCGGGAACTGGGACAGGGGATGGCTACACCTTC.